This TCR beta chain originates from a study of T cell responses to AZD1222 COVID-19 vaccine. Assay: immunoSEQ multiplex PCR; the TCRdb copy retains only in-frame clones and omits some. Of 95,000 to 150,000 clones in the sample, 85% to 95% were seen once. V gave up 2 bases and J gave up 9 bases; unmatched junction bases: 12. Germline V gene sequence: CDR1 MNHEY, CDR2 SVGEGT. The CDR3 loop spans 16 amino acids. This clone was observed a single time. The chain couples TRBV6-2 or TRBV6-3 to TRBJ2-5; 10 bases match TRBD2. Sequenced material: peripheral blood, taken 28 days after the second AZD1222 dose. The sequence was obtained from an adult who received the AZD1222 COVID-19 vaccine. CDR3 nucleotides: TGTGCCAGCAGTTACGGGATTAGCGGGGGGCCGACGGCCCAGTACTTC. It specifies CASSYGISGGPTAQYF.